These 19 T cell receptor beta chains were sequenced from one sample in a study of blood T cells in healthy people across ages. Using a J-beta primer mix together with a sample-barcoded 5' primer, a second PCR was run for roughly 7 to 11 cycles. TCRdb fed the 5' RACE reads into MiXCR, producing one record per CDR3 protein. The sample has 1.5 million to 1.9 million distinct CDR3 sequences, approximately 43% seen once. The material sequenced was blood. Receptors were obtained from a woman aged 18-29 years in good health.

The chain couples TRBV18 to TRBJ2-3; 10 nucleotides match TRBD2. J gave up 5 bases and V 3 bases, and 8 bases lay outside the gene matches. The CDR3 extends over 16 amino acids. Germline loops: CDR1 KGHSH, CDR2 LQKENI. CDR3 loop: CASSPTLAGARDTQYF. CDR3 DNA: TGTGCCAGCTCACCGACCCTAGCGGGGGCCCGAGATACGCAGTATTTT.

In this sample, this clonotype turned up a few times. The V gene is TRBV12-3 or TRBV12-4, the J gene TRBJ2-5; 11 bases are shared with TRBD1. CDR3 length equals 15 residues. Germline trimming cut 4 bases from V and 5 bases from J; bases unmatched to any gene: 6. The CDR3: CASSSPDRGPETQYF. CDR3 DNA: TGTGCCAGCAGTTCCCCGGACAGGGGGCCCGAGACCCAGTACTTC.

V gene TRBV28 combines with J gene TRBJ1-5; D possibly corresponds to TRBD1 (5 bases). Trimming left V 3 bases short and J 3 bases short, with 18 bases between. From germline, CDR1 is MDHEN and CDR2 SYDVKM. The length of the CDR3 is 17 residues. The CDR3 DNA sequence: TGTGCCAGCAGTTTCTTAACGACGGGGACTGACAATCAGCCCCAGCATTTT. Translating it yields CASSFLTTGTDNQPQHF. The whole variable domain, remainder taken from reference TRBV28 and TRBJ1-5, is DVKVTQSSRYLVKRTGEKVFLECVQDMDHENMFWYRQDPGLGLRLIYFSYDVKMKEKGDIPEGYSVSREKKERFSLILESASTNQTSMYLCASSFLTTGTDNQPQHFGDGTRLSIL.

This clonotype was counted a few times. J is TRBJ2-1 and V is TRBV4-3; the D call may be TRBD1 or TRBD2 (6 bases each). The germline V and J ends were trimmed by 0 bases and 2 bases, with 11 bases remaining between them. This CDR3 has 16 residues. Germline lookup yields CDR1 LGHNA and CDR2 YSLEER. The CDR3, as DNA: TGCGCCAGCAGCCAAGATAGGGGGGCCCCCTACAATGAGCAGTTCTTC. Translation gives CASSQDRGAPYNEQFF.

With regard to this clonotype: A junction boundary mismatches the germline segment, possibly from a read error. The rearrangement links TRBV6-2 or TRBV6-3 to TRBJ1-2, with 8 bases lining up with TRBD1. Germline assignment: CDR1 MNHEY and CDR2 SVGEGT. This CDR3 is 13 amino acids long. CDR3 DNA sequence: TGTGCTAGCAGACTGGACAGGGTTGATGGCTACACCTTC. Its translation is CASRLDRVDGYTF.

The chain has TRBV27 and TRBJ1-1; D gene uncertain. CDR3 size: 15 residues. Germline assignment: CDR1 MNHEY and CDR2 SMNVEV (reference sequence). Trimming removed 4 bases from V and 6 bases from J, with 18 bases in between. The CDR3 loop reads CASSYAGIITAEAFF. CDR3 DNA: TGTGCCAGCAGTTACGCGGGAATCATAACGGCTGAAGCTTTCTTT.

The chain recombines TRBV12-3 or TRBV12-4 with TRBJ1-2; unclear D gene. The V end lost 6 bases, the J end lost 2 bases, and 13 bases lay between the germline ends. CDR3 length: 14 amino acids. For the CDR3, the DNA is TGTGCCAGCAGGGCCCTTGGCAGGAACTATGGCTACACCTTC. Its protein product is CASRALGRNYGYTF.

This sequence joins TRBV20-1 and TRBJ2-1; weak D call: TRBD2 (6 bases). This CDR3 is 16 amino acids long. The ends were cut back, 0 bases at V and 4 bases at J, with 16 bases in the middle. Germline V gene lookup returns CDR1 DFQATT and CDR2 SNEGSKA (reference sequence). As DNA, the CDR3 is TGCAGTGCTAGAGACGCCCGTGCGGGGTCATACAATGAGCAGTTCTTC. Translating gives CSARDARAGSYNEQFF.

The chain couples TRBV25-1 to TRBJ1-1, with TRBD1 matching over 9 bases. Germline lookup yields CDR1 MGHDK and CDR2 SYGVNS. The J segment lost 5 bases and the V segment lost 6 bases, leaving 7 bases of the junction unmatched. The CDR3 extends over 14 amino acids. The CDR3 DNA sequence: TGTGCCAGCAGGGCAACAGGGGGCGAGACTGAAGCTTTCTTT. This codes for CASRATGGETEAFF.

In its sample, this clonotype was seen a few times. The chain has TRBV27 and TRBJ2-1; D is unresolved. Germline values: CDR1 MNHEY, CDR2 SMNVEV (reference sequence). This CDR3 spans 13 amino acids. Between the trimmed V and J ends, which lost 3 bases and 6 bases, there was a span of 9 bases. Written as DNA, the CDR3 is TGTGCCAGCAGTTTCCAGAGTAGCAATGAGCAGTTCTTC. Its translation is CASSFQSSNEQFF.

The chain uses TRBV4-1 and TRBJ2-1, with D unresolved. The CDR3 contains 15 residues. V gave up 4 bases and J gave up 0 bases, with 10 bases separating them. CDR1 and CDR2 (germline): MGHRA, YSYEKL. The DNA of the CDR3 is TGCGCCAGCAGCCGCGCTAGGACCTCCTACAATGAGCAGTTCTTC. It specifies CASSRARTSYNEQFF.

This rearrangement joins TRBV6-5 to TRBJ1-6; no firm D call. The V and J ends lost 2 bases and 7 bases respectively, with 15 bases between them. This CDR3 region has 16 residues. Germline CDR1 reads MNHEY; CDR2 reads SVGAGI. The DNA of the CDR3 is TGTGCCAGCAGTTACCGCCGTCGGAGTAAGAATTCACCCCTCCACTTT. It yields the protein CASSYRRRSKNSPLHF.

The gene calls are TRBV9 and TRBJ2-1; 8 nucleotides line up with TRBD1. This CDR3 spans 16 amino acids. Germline CDR1 SGDLS, CDR2 YYNGEE. V dropped 1 base and J dropped 9; count of bases not matched to a gene: 12. CDR3 residues: CASSVPPRGLGTEQFF. The CDR3 DNA reads as TGTGCCAGCAGCGTACCACCCAGGGGGCTAGGTACTGAGCAGTTCTTC.

The chain is built from TRBV6-6 and TRBJ1-1; D gene ambiguous. V lost 2 bases to trimming and J lost 6 bases, with 10 bases between them. In germline, CDR1 is MNHNY, CDR2 SVGAGI (reference sequence). This CDR3 comprises 13 residues. The CDR3, as DNA: TGTGCCAGCAGTTACGGGCGGCCCGCTGAAGCTTTCTTT. Its translation: CASSYGRPAEAFF.

The V gene is TRBV20-1, the J gene TRBJ1-5; D uncertain. Trimming left V 6 bases short and J 1 base short, with 16 bases between. Germline V CDR1 and CDR2: DFQATT, SNEGSKA (reference sequence). The CDR3 contains 15 residues. The CDR3 region is CSASTRRSSNQPQHF. The CDR3, as DNA: TGCAGTGCGAGTACTAGGAGGTCGAGCAATCAGCCCCAGCATTTT.

The sample holds a few counts of this clonotype. The CDR3: CASSLAWNEKLFF. The CDR3 nucleotides read TGTGCCAGCAGCTTAGCATGGAATGAAAAACTGTTTTTT. The rearrangement uses TRBV7-2 and TRBJ1-4; D unresolved. With 0 bases removed from V and 5 bases from J, the gap between germline ends came to 4 bases. The CDR3 is 13 residues long. Per germline, CDR1 SGHTA and CDR2 FQGNSA.

Concerning this clonotype itself: One end of the junction fails to match germline, which may point to a read error. V and J are TRBV2 and TRBJ2-7; D is uncertain. Germline V lookup: CDR1 SNHLY, CDR2 FYNNEI. The CDR3 has 13 residues. Written as DNA, the CDR3 is TGTGTCAGCAGTTTCACTGCCCGGTACGAGCAGTACTTC. This encodes CVSSFTARYEQYF.

This chain joins TRBV4-1 and TRBJ1-2; D gene ambiguous. This CDR3 is 13 amino acids long. V dropped 1 base and J dropped 6 bases, with 9 bases sitting between them. Germline V gene lookup returns CDR1 MGHRA and CDR2 YSYEKL. Here the CDR3 DNA reads TGCGCCAGCAGCCAAGTTACCAGGAATGGCTACACCTTC. Its protein is CASSQVTRNGYTF.

The genes are TRBV28 and TRBJ2-7; TRBD1 is a possible D gene (5 bases). The germline gives CDR1 MDHEN, CDR2 SYDVKM. Trimming took 5 bases from V and 0 from J, leaving 20 bases between them. CDR3 size: 17 residues. This chain's CDR3 is CASSPPRTGAPSYEQYF. In nucleotides, the CDR3 is TGTGCCAGCAGTCCCCCCCGTACAGGTGCCCCCTCCTACGAGCAGTACTTC.